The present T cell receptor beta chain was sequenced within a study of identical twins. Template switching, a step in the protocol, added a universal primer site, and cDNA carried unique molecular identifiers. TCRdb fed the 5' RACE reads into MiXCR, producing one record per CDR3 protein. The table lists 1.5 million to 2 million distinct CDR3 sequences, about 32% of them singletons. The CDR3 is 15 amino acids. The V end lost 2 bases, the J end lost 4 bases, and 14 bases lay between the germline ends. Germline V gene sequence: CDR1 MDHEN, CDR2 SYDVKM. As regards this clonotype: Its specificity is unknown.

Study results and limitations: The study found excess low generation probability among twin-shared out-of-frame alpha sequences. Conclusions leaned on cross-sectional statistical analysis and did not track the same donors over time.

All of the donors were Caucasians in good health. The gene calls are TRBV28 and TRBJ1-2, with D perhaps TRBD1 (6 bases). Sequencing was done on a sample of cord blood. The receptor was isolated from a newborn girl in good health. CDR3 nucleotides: TGTGCCAGCAGTTTAGTCGGTACAGGGATCTATGGCTACACCTTC. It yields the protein CASSLVGTGIYGYTF.